The 26 T cell receptor beta chains in this list originate from one sample, sequenced in a study of Ad26.COV2.S vaccination and SARS-CoV-2 variants. Noted treatment: some 19 received Ad26.COV2.S at low or high dose, single or two shots; roughly five received placebo; per-sample allocation not given. The investigators took samples on day 63 after the first vaccine or placebo injection. Profiling relied on immunoSEQ multiplex PCR, and the TCRdb table lists in-frame clones only, not all of them. The sample shows about 260,000 clones, approximately 90% of them seen only once. The sample in question was peripheral blood, obtained in a trial of Ad26.COV2.S vaccine versus placebo. These TCRs come from a person between 18 and 60 years old who received the Ad26.COV2.S COVID-19 vaccine or a placebo.

In nucleotides, the CDR3 is TGTGCCAGCACCCCCCAGCCGCGGGACACCTACAATGAGCAGTTCTTC. Translation: CASTPQPRDTYNEQFF. The chain links TRBV7-3 to TRBJ2-1; either TRBD1 or TRBD2 may supply D (6 bases each). The CDR3 is 16 amino acids. The germline V gene encodes CDR1 SGHTA and CDR2 FQGTGA. Trimming pared 7 bases from V and 2 bases from J, leaving 18 bases between.

The V call is TRBV28, the J call TRBJ2-7; D uncertain. From germline, CDR1 is MDHEN and CDR2 SYDVKM. The ends were cut back, 9 bases at V and 5 bases at J, with 8 bases in the middle. The CDR3 consists of 10 residues. As DNA, the CDR3 is TGTGCCAGTGGGCAGAACGAGCAGTACTTC. Translating it yields CASGQNEQYF.

This clone was detected only once. Within the sample, other DNA sequences also encode this same CDR3. V gene TRBV30 combines with J gene TRBJ2-1; no firm D call. The CDR3 consists of 13 residues. V was trimmed by 1 base and J by 4 bases, leaving 8 bases between them. In germline, CDR1 is GTSNPN, CDR2 SVGIG (reference sequence). The chain's CDR3 is CAWSGGAYNEQFF. CDR3 bases: TGTGCCTGGAGTGGTGGAGCTTACAATGAGCAGTTCTTC.

The genes are TRBV7-2 and TRBJ1-2, with 7 bases fitting TRBD1. Trimming at V came to 8 bases and at J to 4 bases, leaving 10 bases not matched to a gene. Germline-derived CDR1 and CDR2 are SGHTA and FQGNSA. This CDR3 has 14 amino acids. The CDR3 region has the DNA TGTGCCAGCGAACGCGGGACAGCCGCCTATGGCTACACCTTC. Amino acid sequence: CASERGTAAYGYTF.

The V and J genes are TRBV3-1 (or the pseudogene TRBV3-2) and TRBJ2-1, with D perhaps matching TRBD1 (5 bases). The CDR3 spans 16 residues. CDR1 and CDR2 from the germline V gene are LGHDT and YNNKEL (reference sequence). V dropped 0 bases and J dropped 2 bases, with 11 bases sitting between them. CDR3 DNA sequence: TGTGCCAGCAGCCAAGATTCTGCAGGGACCTACAATGAGCAGTTCTTC. Its translation is CASSQDSAGTYNEQFF.

The chain uses TRBV5-1 and TRBJ2-1; weak D call: TRBD2 (6 bases). CDR1 is SGHRS, CDR2 YFSETQ, per germline. V was cut by 2 bases and J by 0 bases, with 15 bases left in between. This CDR3 comprises 17 residues. The chain's CDR3 is CASSFPQDGSSYNEQFF. Written as DNA, the CDR3 is TGCGCCAGCAGCTTCCCCCAGGACGGGAGCTCCTACAATGAGCAGTTCTTC.

The chain links TRBV11-2 to TRBJ2-2; D possibly uses TRBD1 or TRBD2 (6 bases each). Germline CDR1 reads SGHAT; CDR2 reads FQNNGV. The CDR3 extends over 13 amino acids. Trimming cost V 5 bases and J 8 bases, with 12 bases left between them. In nucleotides, the CDR3 is TGTGCCAGCAGCCGGGGGCCTGAGGGGGAGCTGTTTTTT. Its protein product is CASSRGPEGELFF.

Only a few counts were recorded for this clone. V usage is TRBV7-9 and J usage is TRBJ1-5, with a possible D match to TRBD1 (6 bases). V lost 1 base and J lost 6, with 10 bases in between. Looked up from germline, CDR1 is SEHNR and CDR2 is FQNEAQ (reference sequence). CDR3 size: 14 residues. The CDR3 loop reads CASSLGQGFQPQHF. CDR3 DNA: TGTGCCAGCAGCTTAGGGCAGGGGTTTCAGCCCCAGCATTTT.

The J gene is TRBJ2-2, the V gene TRBV6-5; TRBD1 matches at 8 bases. Germline CDR1 MNHEY, CDR2 SVGAGI. The CDR3 is 15 amino acids. Trimming took 6 bases from V and 0 from J; bases not matched to a gene: 3. CDR3 DNA sequence: TGTGCCAGCAGCAAACAGGGGGCGAACACCGGGGAGCTGTTTTTT. Translating it yields CASSKQGANTGELFF.

As to this clone: Other DNA variants within this sample encode the same CDR3. Written as DNA, the CDR3 is TGTGCCAGTAGTATACTTGGGAGCTCCTACAATGAGCAGTTCTTC. Amino acids: CASSILGSSYNEQFF. The chain employs TRBV19 and TRBJ2-1, with D possibly being TRBD2 (5 bases). The length of the CDR3 is 15 residues. Germline CDR1 LNHDA, CDR2 SQIVND (reference sequence). With 2 bases removed from V and 0 bases from J, the gap between germline ends came to 8 bases.

V and J are TRBV4-2 and TRBJ2-1, with D possibly being TRBD2 (5 bases). Germline CDR1 reads LGHNA; CDR2 reads YNFKEQ. This CDR3 is built from 18 residues. The V end was cut by 3 bases, the J end by 0 bases, with 18 bases between. CDR3 region: CASSHDSSWESSYNEQFF. In DNA, the CDR3 is TGTGCCAGCAGCCATGATTCTTCGTGGGAGAGCTCCTACAATGAGCAGTTCTTC.

CDR3 in amino acids: CASSPTRDSEQYV. In DNA, the CDR3 is TGTGCCAGCTCACCTACTCGGGACAGCGAGCAGTACGTC. The rearrangement links TRBV18 to TRBJ2-7; 7 bases align to TRBD1. Per the germline V gene, CDR1 is KGHSH and CDR2 is LQKENI. V trimming: 3 bases; J trimming: 6 bases; junction bases outside the gene matches: 5. There are 13 residues in the CDR3.

This chain uses TRBV11-2 with TRBJ1-6; a possible D gene is TRBD1 (6 bases). CDR3 size: 15 residues. Germline V CDR1 and CDR2: SGHAT, FQNNGV. Trimming took 7 bases from V and 9 from J, leaving 19 bases between them. CDR3: CASTPTGIFGSPLHF. DNA for the CDR3: TGTGCCAGCACCCCGACAGGAATATTTGGTTCACCCCTCCACTTT.

The genes are TRBV13 and TRBJ2-3; a weak D match, TRBD2 (6 bases). The CDR3 covers 14 residues. Deletions cut 5 bases from V and 5 bases from J, with 14 bases between. Per germline, CDR1 PRHDT and CDR2 FYEKMQ (reference sequence). The CDR3 DNA reads TGTGCCAGCAGCGCGACTAGTTTGAGAGATACGCAGTATTTT. Amino acids: CASSATSLRDTQYF.

The chain combines TRBV27 with TRBJ1-2, with 9 bases aligning to TRBD1. The CDR3 runs to 16 residues. Trimming cost V 5 bases and J 4 bases; bases outside gene matches: 11. Germline V gives CDR1 MNHEY, CDR2 SMNVEV (reference sequence). The CDR3 protein is CASSPWNYRGLYGYTF. In DNA form, the CDR3 reads TGTGCCAGCAGTCCATGGAATTACAGGGGGCTCTATGGCTACACCTTC.

This chain uses TRBV4-3 with TRBJ1-3; D gene ambiguous. Per the germline V gene, CDR1 is LGHNA and CDR2 is YSLEER. Trimming cost V 0 bases and J 0 bases, with 6 bases left between them. The CDR3 extends over 15 amino acids. The CDR3, as DNA: TGCGCCAGCAGCCAAGACAGGAGCTCTGGAAACACCATATATTTT. This translates into CASSQDRSSGNTIYF.

The chain employs TRBV5-1 and TRBJ2-1, with 11 bases matching TRBD1. Trimming cost V 4 bases and J 0 bases; bases outside gene matches: 9. The germline gives CDR1 SGHRS, CDR2 YFSETQ. The CDR3 is 18 residues long. The CDR3 protein is CASSPGQGARSSYNEQFF. In DNA form, the CDR3 reads TGCGCCAGCAGCCCCGGACAGGGGGCTCGTAGCTCCTACAATGAGCAGTTCTTC.

The chain recombines TRBV28 with TRBJ1-2; D perhaps matches TRBD1 (5 bases). The V gene's germline CDR1 is MDHEN and CDR2 SYDVKM. Between the trimmed V and J ends, which lost 5 bases and 4 bases, there was a span of 11 bases. The CDR3 sequence is 13 residues long. The CDR3 DNA follows: TGTGCCAGCAGTATAGACAGAGCCTATGGCTACACCTTC. Its translation: CASSIDRAYGYTF.

The chain employs TRBV4-3 and TRBJ1-5, with D possibly matching TRBD1 (5 bases). Between the trimmed V and J ends, which lost 0 bases and 1 base, there was a span of 16 bases. CDR1 and CDR2 from the germline V gene are LGHNA and YSLEER. CDR3 length equals 18 residues. CDR3 coding DNA: TGCGCCAGCAGCCAAGATTTAAGGTGGGCAGGGAGCAATCAGCCCCAGCATTTT. It codes for CASSQDLRWAGSNQPQHF.

The rearrangement joins TRBV14 to TRBJ2-1; the D gene is possibly TRBD2 (6 bases). The V end was cut by 0 bases, the J end by 3 bases, with 15 bases between. Germline V gives CDR1 SGHDN, CDR2 FVKESK. The CDR3 totals 17 residues. In DNA, the CDR3 is TGTGCCAGCAGCCAAGACTTCCGGGACTGGGGCTACAATGAGCAGTTCTTC. Amino acid sequence: CASSQDFRDWGYNEQFF.

Regarding this clone: The sample holds other DNA sequences that translate to the same CDR3. The chain couples TRBV9 to TRBJ2-1; D not resolved. CDR1 is SGDLS and CDR2 is YYNGEE in the germline V gene. Trimming pared 1 base from V and 10 bases from J, leaving 6 bases between. The CDR3 consists of 11 residues. CDR3 in amino acids: CASSVSGEQFF. The CDR3 DNA reads as TGTGCCAGCAGCGTATCAGGAGAGCAGTTCTTC.

This rearrangement joins TRBV4-3 to TRBJ2-3, with D perhaps matching TRBD1 or TRBD2 (5 bases each). V lost 0 bases to trimming and J lost 2 bases, with 15 bases between them. The CDR3 covers 17 residues. From germline, CDR1 is LGHNA and CDR2 YSLEER. For the CDR3, the DNA is TGCGCCAGCAGCCAAGATGGGCCCGGGGACGCCACAGATACGCAGTATTTT. This translates into CASSQDGPGDATDTQYF.

The rearrangement links TRBV5-1 to TRBJ2-5; TRBD1 matches 9 bases. This CDR3 has 15 residues. After removal of 4 bases from V and 4 bases from J, the junction contained 8 bases not matched to a gene. CDR1 and CDR2 (germline): SGHRS, YFSETQ. In nucleotides, the CDR3 is TGCGCCAGCAGCGGCCACAGGGGGCTGGGAGAGACCCAGTACTTC. Amino acids: CASSGHRGLGETQYF.

The DNA for the CDR3 is TGTGCCAGCAGTCAGTCAACAATGCAGCCCCAGCATTTT. It yields the protein CASSQSTMQPQHF. This chain connects TRBV6-2 or TRBV6-3 to TRBJ1-5, with no clear D. Trimming took 5 bases from V and 7 from J, leaving 12 bases between them. The CDR3 covers 13 residues. Germline CDR1 is MNHEY and CDR2 is SVGEGT.

This chain links TRBV10-3 with TRBJ1-1; 7 bases match TRBD1. Germline values: CDR1 ENHRY, CDR2 SYGVKD. J lost 0 bases, V lost 10 bases, and 5 bases had no gene match. This CDR3 is 13 amino acids long. The CDR3: CATKTGMNTEAFF. For the CDR3, the DNA is TGTGCCACCAAGACAGGGATGAACACTGAAGCTTTCTTT.

The chain joins TRBV10-2 to TRBJ2-5; a weak D match, TRBD2 (5 bases). Germline CDR1 is WSHSY and CDR2 is SAAADI. This CDR3 region has 13 residues. Between the trimmed V and J ends, which lost 6 bases and 3 bases, there was a span of 11 bases. This CDR3 is CASRYSGEETQYF. DNA of the CDR3: TGCGCCAGCAGGTACAGCGGCGAAGAGACCCAGTACTTC.